Reported below is one T cell receptor beta chain. Antigen unknown. This entry is derived from a study of memory CD4+ T cells and cytomegalovirus serostatus. Turning to the study itself: Of the healthy Belgian adults, several were CMV seropositive and 24 seronegative.

General study points: About 40% of the roughly 150 known CMV-associated TCRbeta sequences appeared in CD4+ memory.

The sort gate was single viable CD3+CD4+CD8-CD45RO+ cells for memory CD4+ T cells. TCRdb's copy holds only in-frame clones and misses some; the assay was immunoSEQ multiplex PCR. This sample has roughly 86,000 clones, with 75% to 85% found just once. This receptor was identified in an adult in good health and CMV-seropositive. Sequencing was done on a sample of memory CD4+ T cells from blood.

The CDR3 spells CASSPRGGGSYNEQFF. For the CDR3, the DNA is TGCGCCAGCAGCCCCCGTGGAGGGGGCTCCTACAATGAGCAGTTCTTC. The rearrangement uses TRBV4-3 and TRBJ2-1, with D perhaps assigned TRBD1 or TRBD2 (6 bases each). V was pared by 4 bases and J by 0 bases, with 13 bases between. CDR3 length: 16 amino acids. The germline gives CDR1 LGHNA, CDR2 YSLEER.